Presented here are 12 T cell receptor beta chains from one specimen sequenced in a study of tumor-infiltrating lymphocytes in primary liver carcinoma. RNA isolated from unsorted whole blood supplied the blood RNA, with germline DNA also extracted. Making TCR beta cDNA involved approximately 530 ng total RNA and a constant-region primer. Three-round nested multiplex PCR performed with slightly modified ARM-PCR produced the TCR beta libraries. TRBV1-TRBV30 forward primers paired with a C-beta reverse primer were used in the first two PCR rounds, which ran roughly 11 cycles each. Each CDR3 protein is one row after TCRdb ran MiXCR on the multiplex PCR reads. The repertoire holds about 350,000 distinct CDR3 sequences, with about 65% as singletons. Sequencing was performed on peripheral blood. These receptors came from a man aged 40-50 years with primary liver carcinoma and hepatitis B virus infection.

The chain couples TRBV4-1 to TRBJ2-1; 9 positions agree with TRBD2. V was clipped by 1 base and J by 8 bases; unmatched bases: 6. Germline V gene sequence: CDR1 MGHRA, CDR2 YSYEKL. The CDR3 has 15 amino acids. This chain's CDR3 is CASSQASGVPDEQFF. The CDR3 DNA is TGCGCCAGCAGCCAAGCTAGCGGGGTACCCGATGAGCAGTTCTTC.

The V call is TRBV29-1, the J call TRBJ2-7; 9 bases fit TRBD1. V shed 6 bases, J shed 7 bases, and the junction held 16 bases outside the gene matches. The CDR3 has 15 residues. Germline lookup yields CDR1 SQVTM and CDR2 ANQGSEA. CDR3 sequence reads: CSVMESGTGTLEQYF. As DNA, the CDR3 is TGCAGCGTGATGGAGTCTGGGACAGGGACCTTGGAGCAGTACTTC.

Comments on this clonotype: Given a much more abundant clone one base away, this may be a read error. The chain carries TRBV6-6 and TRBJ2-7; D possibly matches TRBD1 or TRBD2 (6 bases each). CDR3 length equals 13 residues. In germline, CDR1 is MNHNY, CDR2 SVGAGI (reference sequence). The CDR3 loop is CASRQGGSYDQYF. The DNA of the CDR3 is TGTGCCAGCAGACAGGGAGGCTCCTACGATCAGTACTTC.

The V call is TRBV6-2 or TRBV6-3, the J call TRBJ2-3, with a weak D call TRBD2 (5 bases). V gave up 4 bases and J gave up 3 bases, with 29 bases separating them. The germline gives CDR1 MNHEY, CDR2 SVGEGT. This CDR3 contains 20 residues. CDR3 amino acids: CASSFPSLVGDGVVTDTQYF. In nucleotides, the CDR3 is TGTGCCAGCAGTTTTCCTTCTCTAGTGGGAGACGGGGTAGTAACAGATACGCAGTATTTT.

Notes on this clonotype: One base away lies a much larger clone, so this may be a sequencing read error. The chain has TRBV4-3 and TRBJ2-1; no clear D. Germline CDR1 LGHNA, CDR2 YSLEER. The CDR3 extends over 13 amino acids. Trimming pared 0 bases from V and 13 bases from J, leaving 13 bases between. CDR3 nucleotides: TGCGCCAGCAGCCAAGATCACCCCGGTGATCAGTTCTTC. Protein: CASSQDHPGDQFF.

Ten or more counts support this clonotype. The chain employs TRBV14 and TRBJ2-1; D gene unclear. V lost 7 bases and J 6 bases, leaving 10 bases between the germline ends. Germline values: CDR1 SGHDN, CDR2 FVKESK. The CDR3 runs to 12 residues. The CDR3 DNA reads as TGTGCCAGCATCGAAGGATGCAATGAGCAGTTCTTC. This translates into CASIEGCNEQFF.

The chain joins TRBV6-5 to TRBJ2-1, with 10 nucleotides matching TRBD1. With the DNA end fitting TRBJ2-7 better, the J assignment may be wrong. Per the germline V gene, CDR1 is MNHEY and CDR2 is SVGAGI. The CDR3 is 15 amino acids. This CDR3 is CASSYGQGVFNEQYF. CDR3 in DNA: TGTGCCAGCAGTTATGGACAGGGGGTGTTTAATGAGCAGTACTTC.

The CDR3 nucleotides read TGTGCCAGCATGAACAGGGGGGTGTACGAGCAGTACTTC. This gives the protein CASMNRGVYEQYF. The chain couples TRBV6-1 to TRBJ2-7; 8 bases fit TRBD1. In germline, CDR1 is MNHNS, CDR2 SASEGT. This CDR3 comprises 13 residues. The V segment lost 7 bases and the J segment 4 bases; nucleotides outside the gene matches: 6.

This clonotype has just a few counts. As DNA, the CDR3 is TGTGCCAGCAGCTTGGCCTCAGAGACCCAGTACTTC. It is translated as CASSLASETQYF. J is TRBJ2-5 and V is TRBV5-6; D remains ambiguous. The CDR3 totals 12 residues. Trimming pared 0 bases from V and 4 bases from J, leaving 4 bases between. CDR1 SGHDT and CDR2 YYEEEE come from the germline V gene.

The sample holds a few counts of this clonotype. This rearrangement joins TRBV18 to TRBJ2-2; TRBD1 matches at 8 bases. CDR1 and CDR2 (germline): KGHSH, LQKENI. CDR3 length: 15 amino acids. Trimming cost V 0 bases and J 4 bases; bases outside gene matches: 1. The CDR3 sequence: CASSPPGQATGELFF. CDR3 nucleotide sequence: TGTGCCAGCTCACCACCGGGACAGGCCACCGGGGAGCTGTTTTTT.

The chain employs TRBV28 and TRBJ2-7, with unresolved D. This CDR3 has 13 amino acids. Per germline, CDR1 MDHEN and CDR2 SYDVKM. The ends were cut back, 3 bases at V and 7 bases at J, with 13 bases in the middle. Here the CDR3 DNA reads TGTGCCAGCAGTTTCCTTCAGCCCCCGGAGCAGTACTTC. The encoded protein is CASSFLQPPEQYF.

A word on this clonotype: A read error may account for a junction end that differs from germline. In nucleotides, the CDR3 is TGTGCCAGCAGCATAGGTCGGGTTAATGAGGAGTTCTTC. Encoded protein: CASSIGRVNEEFF. The chain recombines TRBV11-2 with TRBJ2-1; D is uncertain. The germline gives CDR1 SGHAT, CDR2 FQNNGV. This CDR3 region has 13 residues.